The rows below give T cell receptor beta chains drawn from one sample of a study of cytomegalovirus exposure and HLA in healthy donors. The repertoire was sequenced with immunoSEQ multiplex PCR; TCRdb's copy has only in-frame clones and lacks some. The top ten clones hold around 1.7% of a sample with roughly 130,000 clones, approximately 85% of them seen once. Sample: PBMCs. The origin of the receptors is a boy between 10 and 17 years old in good health and CMV-seronegative. Each CDR3 is given with its conserved first and last residue. The D gene is left open where the match is weak. Only some rows state a clone size, as once, few, many or a class for expanded clones.

abundance	d_gene	v_gene	j_gene	CDR3aa	CDR3nt
once	TRBD1	TRBV29-1	TRBJ2-7	CSAGQGRGSYEQYF	TGCAGCGCTGGACAGGGAAGGGGCTCCTACGAGCAGTACTTC
NA	TRBD1	TRBV9	TRBJ1-2	CASSQLLPDRVYGYTF	TGTGCCAGCAGCCAACTCCTTCCGGACAGGGTCTATGGCTACACCTTC
NA	NA	TRBV7-2	TRBJ2-3	CASSLDGSRTDTQYF	TGTGCCAGCAGCTTAGATGGGAGCCGAACAGATACGCAGTATTTT
NA	NA	TRBV7-8	TRBJ2-7	CASSLGTLGTYEQYF	TGTGCCAGCAGCTTAGGGACTTTAGGGACCTACGAGCAGTACTTC
NA	NA	TRBV4-1	TRBJ1-5	CASSQVFQRNSNQPQHF	TGCGCCAGCAGCCAAGTGTTTCAGCGAAATAGCAATCAGCCCCAGCATTTT
NA	NA	TRBV7-9	TRBJ2-1	CASSLEGGGRYNEQFF	TGTGCCAGCAGCTTAGAGGGCGGGGGCCGATACAATGAGCAGTTCTTC
NA	NA	TRBV5-4	TRBJ2-2	CASSFIETGELFF	TGTGCCAGCAGCTTCATAGAAACCGGGGAGCTGTTTTTT
few	NA	TRBV7-9	TRBJ2-1	CASSLDSSVSNEQFF	TGTGCCAGCAGCTTAGACTCCAGCGTGAGCAATGAGCAGTTCTTC
NA	TRBD1	TRBV4-2	TRBJ1-5	CASSPGGDRGLYSNQPQHF	TGTGCCAGCAGCCCCGGAGGGGACAGGGGGCTTTATAGCAATCAGCCCCAGCATTTT
NA	NA	TRBV1	TRBJ1-2	CTSSQGEANYGYTF	TGCACCAGCAGCCAGGGAGAGGCTAACTATGGCTACACCTTC
few	TRBD2	TRBV5-5	TRBJ2-1	CATGLDGSSYNEQFF	TGTGCCACCGGACTAGACGGGAGCTCCTACAATGAGCAGTTCTTC
NA	TRBD1	TRBV10-3	TRBJ2-7	CAISERPGQGSYEQYF	TGTGCCATCAGTGAGAGACCGGGACAGGGTTCCTACGAGCAGTACTTC
NA	NA	TRBV7-2	TRBJ1-1	CASSFGTYNTEAFF	TGTGCCAGCAGCTTTGGGACATATAACACTGAAGCTTTCTTT
NA	NA	TRBV7-2	TRBJ2-7	CASSFPLEGGTSYEQYF	TGTGCCAGCAGCTTCCCCCTCGAGGGAGGTACGTCCTACGAGCAGTACTTC
NA	NA	TRBV25-1	TRBJ1-1	CASRLNTEAFF	TGTGCCAGCCGCCTAAACACTGAAGCTTTCTTT
NA	NA	TRBV29-1	TRBJ1-1	CSVATRLSSTEAFF	TGCAGCGTTGCTACTAGACTCTCGAGCACTGAAGCTTTCTTT
NA	TRBD2	TRBV2	TRBJ2-3	CASSDLREGIDTQYF	TGTGCCAGCAGTGATTTGCGGGAGGGCATAGATACGCAGTATTTT
NA	NA	TRBV6-1	TRBJ1-6	CATKNRRGDNSPLHF	TGTGCTACCAAAAATCGGAGGGGAGATAATTCACCCCTCCACTTT
NA	NA	TRBV5-8	TRBJ2-5	CASSSGRTQETQYF	TGTGCCAGCAGCTCAGGGCGAACCCAAGAGACCCAGTACTTC
NA	NA	TRBV11-2	TRBJ1-1	CASSPPGTKNTEAFF	TGTGCCAGCAGCCCTCCCGGCACTAAGAACACTGAAGCTTTCTTT
NA	NA	TRBV27	TRBJ2-6	CASSLWYRGGSSGANVLTF	TGTGCCAGCAGTTTATGGTATAGGGGGGGAAGCTCTGGGGCCAACGTCCTGACTTTC
NA	NA	TRBV25-1	TRBJ2-2	CASREGSTGELFF	TGTGCCAGCAGGGAGGGTTCCACCGGGGAGCTGTTTTTT
NA	NA	TRBV4-1	TRBJ1-2	CASSLRIQGDGYTF	TGCGCCAGCAGCCTTCGGATACAGGGTGATGGCTACACCTTC
NA	TRBD2	TRBV11-1	TRBJ2-7	CASSLGLADYEQYF	TGTGCCAGCAGCTTAGGACTAGCGGACTACGAGCAGTACTTC
few	NA	TRBV4-3	TRBJ2-7	CASSQDGGAKNF	TGCGCCAGCAGCCAAGATGGAGGGGCTAAGAACTTC
NA	TRBD1	TRBV4-1	TRBJ1-2	CASSHVNGTVFNYGYPF	TGCGCCAGCAGCCATGTGAACGGGACAGTCTTTAACTATGGCTACCCCTTC
few	NA	TRBV4-3	TRBJ2-3	CASSQGVGGDTQYF	TGCGCCAGCAGCCAAGGAGTAGGCGGGGATACGCAGTATTTT
NA	NA	TRBV11-2	TRBJ1-1	CASSVTGNTEAFF	TGTGCCAGCAGCGTGACAGGGAACACTGAAGCTTTCTTT
NA	NA	TRBV7-9	TRBJ2-1	CASAGMAMDEQFF	TGTGCCAGCGCCGGGATGGCCATGGATGAGCAGTTCTTC
NA	TRBD1	TRBV5-1	TRBJ2-7	CASSIGQGRIAYEQYF	TGCGCCAGCAGCATAGGACAGGGAAGGATCGCCTACGAGCAGTACTTC
NA	NA	TRBV15	TRBJ1-2	CATSRAWRLRRVYGYTF	TGTGCCACCAGCAGAGCGTGGAGACTGCGGAGAGTCTATGGCTACACCTTC
NA	NA	TRBV4-3	TRBJ1-2	CASSQDLALFYGYTF	TGCGCCAGCAGCCAAGATTTAGCCTTATTCTATGGCTACACCTTC
NA	NA	TRBV5-1	TRBJ2-1	CASSLAAGYHNEQFF	TGCGCCAGCAGCTTGGCCGCAGGGTATCACAATGAGCAGTTCTTC
NA	NA	TRBV7-9	TRBJ1-4	CASSLPGTYEKLFF	TGTGCCAGCAGCTTACCCGGGACTTATGAAAAACTGTTTTTT
NA	NA	TRBV5-1	TRBJ2-7	CASSLNGGYEQYF	TGCGCCAGCAGCCTGAACGGGGGCTACGAGCAGTACTTC
NA	TRBD1	TRBV19	TRBJ2-7	CASSRTGDSSYEQYF	TGTGCCAGTAGTAGGACAGGGGATAGCTCCTACGAGCAGTACTTC
NA	TRBD2	TRBV7-9	TRBJ2-1	CASSLQISGLAGVMDEQFF	TGTGCCAGCAGCTTACAAATCTCGGGACTAGCGGGCGTTATGGATGAGCAGTTCTTC
once	NA	TRBV13	TRBJ2-3	CASRIESEDTQYF	TGTGCCAGCAGAATAGAGAGCGAAGATACGCAGTATTTT
NA	TRBD1	TRBV19	TRBJ1-1	CASSSQGVAEAFF	TGTGCCAGTAGTTCGCAGGGGGTAGCTGAAGCTTTCTTT
NA	NA	TRBV5-4	TRBJ2-7	CASSSRKTGPSSYEQYF	TGTGCCAGCAGCTCGCGAAAAACAGGGCCAAGCTCCTACGAGCAGTACTTC
once	TRBD2	TRBV4-2	TRBJ2-5	CASSQDSLAGDVETQYF	TGTGCCAGCAGCCAAGATTCCTTAGCGGGAGACGTCGAGACCCAGTACTTC
once	NA	TRBV2	TRBJ1-6	CASSGDGFSPLHF	TGTGCCAGCAGTGGAGACGGGTTTTCACCCCTCCACTTT
NA	NA	TRBV9	TRBJ2-2	CASSALTGPAGELFF	TGTGCCAGCAGCGCTCTGACAGGACCCGCCGGGGAGCTGTTTTTT
NA	NA	TRBV6-5	TRBJ1-2	CASKGVSGYTF	TGTGCCAGCAAGGGGGTTAGTGGCTACACCTTC
NA	TRBD1	TRBV5-1	TRBJ2-1	CASSSAGGSYNEQFF	TGCGCCAGCAGCTCAGCAGGGGGCTCCTACAATGAGCAGTTCTTC
NA	TRBD1	TRBV14	TRBJ2-6	CASSQEKGGAGANVLTF	TGTGCCAGCAGCCAAGAAAAAGGGGGCGCTGGGGCCAACGTCCTGACTTTC
NA	TRBD1	TRBV6-5	TRBJ2-1	CASSSGTEIYNEQFF	TGTGCCAGCAGTTCCGGGACAGAGATCTACAATGAGCAGTTCTTC
NA	TRBD2	TRBV4-3	TRBJ2-5	CASSQDRGEGILGETQYF	TGCGCCAGCAGCCAAGATCGGGGGGAGGGGATCCTCGGGGAGACCCAGTACTTC
NA	TRBD1	TRBV18	TRBJ2-1	CASSPHQLGQGTYNEQFF	TGTGCCAGCTCACCACACCAATTAGGACAGGGGACGTACAATGAGCAGTTCTTC
NA	TRBD1	TRBV7-2	TRBJ2-7	CASSATGDYEQYF	TGTGCCAGCAGCGCGACAGGGGACTACGAGCAGTACTTC